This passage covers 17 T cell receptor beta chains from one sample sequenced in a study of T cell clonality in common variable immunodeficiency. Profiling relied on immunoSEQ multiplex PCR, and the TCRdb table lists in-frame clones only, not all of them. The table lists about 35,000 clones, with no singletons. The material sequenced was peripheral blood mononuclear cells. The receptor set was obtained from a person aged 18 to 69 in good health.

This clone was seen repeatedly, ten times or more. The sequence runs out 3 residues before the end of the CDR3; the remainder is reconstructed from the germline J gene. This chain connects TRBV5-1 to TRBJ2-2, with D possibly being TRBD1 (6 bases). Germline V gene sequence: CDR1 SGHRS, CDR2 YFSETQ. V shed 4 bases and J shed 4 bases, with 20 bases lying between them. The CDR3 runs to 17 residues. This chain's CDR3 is CASSPAQDSYLTGELFF. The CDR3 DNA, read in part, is TGCGCCAGCAGCCCGGCGCAGGACAGCTACCTCACCGGGGAG.

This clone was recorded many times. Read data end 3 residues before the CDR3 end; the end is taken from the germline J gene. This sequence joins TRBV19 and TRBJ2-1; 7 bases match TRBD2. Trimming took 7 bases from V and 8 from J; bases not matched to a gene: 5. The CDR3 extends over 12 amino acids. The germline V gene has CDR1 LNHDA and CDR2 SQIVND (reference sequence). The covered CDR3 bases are TGTGCCAGTAATCCGGGGGGAGATGAG. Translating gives CASNPGGDE. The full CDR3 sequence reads CASNPGGDEQFF.

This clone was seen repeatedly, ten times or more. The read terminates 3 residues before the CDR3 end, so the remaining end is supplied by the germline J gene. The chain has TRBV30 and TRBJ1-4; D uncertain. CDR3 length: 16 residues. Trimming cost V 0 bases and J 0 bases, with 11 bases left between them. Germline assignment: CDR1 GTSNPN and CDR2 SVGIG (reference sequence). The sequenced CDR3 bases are TGTGCCTGGAGTGTAGAAAGGCCACCAACTAATGAAAAA. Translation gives CAWSVERPPTNEK. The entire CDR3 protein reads CAWSVERPPTNEKLFF.

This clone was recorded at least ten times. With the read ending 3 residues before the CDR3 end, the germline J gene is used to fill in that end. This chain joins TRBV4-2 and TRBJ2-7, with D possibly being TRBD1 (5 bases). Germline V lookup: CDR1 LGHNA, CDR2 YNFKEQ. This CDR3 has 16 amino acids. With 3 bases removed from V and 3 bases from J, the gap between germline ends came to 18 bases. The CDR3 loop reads CASSHRLTELNYEQYF. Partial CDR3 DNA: TGTGCCAGCAGCCACAGATTGACAGAGCTAAACTACGAG.

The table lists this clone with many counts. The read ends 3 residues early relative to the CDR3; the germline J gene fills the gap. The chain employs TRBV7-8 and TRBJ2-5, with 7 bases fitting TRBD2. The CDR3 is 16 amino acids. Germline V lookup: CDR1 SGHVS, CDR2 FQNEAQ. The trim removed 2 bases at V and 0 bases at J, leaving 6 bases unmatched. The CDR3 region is CASSLRGGSYQETQYF. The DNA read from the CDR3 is TGTGCCAGCAGCTTACGAGGCGGGAGTTACCAAGAGACC.

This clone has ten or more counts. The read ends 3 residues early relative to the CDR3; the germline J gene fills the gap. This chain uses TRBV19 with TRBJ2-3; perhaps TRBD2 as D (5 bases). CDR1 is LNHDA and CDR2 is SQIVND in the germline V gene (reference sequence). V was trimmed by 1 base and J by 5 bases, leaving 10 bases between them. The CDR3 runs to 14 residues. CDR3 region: CASSIVGAVDTQYF. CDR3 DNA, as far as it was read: TGTGCCAGTAGTATAGTGGGAGCGGTAGATACG.

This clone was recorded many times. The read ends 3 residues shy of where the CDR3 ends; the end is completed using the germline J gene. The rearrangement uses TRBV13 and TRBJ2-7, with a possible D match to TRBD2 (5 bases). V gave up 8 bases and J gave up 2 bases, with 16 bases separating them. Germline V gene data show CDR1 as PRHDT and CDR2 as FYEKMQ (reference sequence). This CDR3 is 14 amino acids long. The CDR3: CASSGLLTTYEQYF. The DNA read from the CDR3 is TGTGCCAGCTCCGGACTCCTCACCACCTACGAG.

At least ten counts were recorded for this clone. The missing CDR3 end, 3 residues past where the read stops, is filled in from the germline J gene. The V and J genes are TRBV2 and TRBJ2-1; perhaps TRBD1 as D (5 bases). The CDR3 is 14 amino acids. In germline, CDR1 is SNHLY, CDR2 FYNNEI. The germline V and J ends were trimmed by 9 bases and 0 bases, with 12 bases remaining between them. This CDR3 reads CASNRLSSYNEQFF. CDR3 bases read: TGTGCCAGTAACAGGTTGAGCTCCTACAATGAG.

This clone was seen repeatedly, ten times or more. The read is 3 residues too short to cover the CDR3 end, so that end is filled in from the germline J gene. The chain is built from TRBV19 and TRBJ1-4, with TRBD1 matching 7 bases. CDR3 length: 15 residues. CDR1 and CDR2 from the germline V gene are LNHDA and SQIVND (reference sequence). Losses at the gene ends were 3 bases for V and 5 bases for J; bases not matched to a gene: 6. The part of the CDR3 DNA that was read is TGTGCCAGTAGTATGGGGGACAGTCTAAATGAAAAA. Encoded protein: CASSMGDSLNEK. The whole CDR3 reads CASSMGDSLNEKLFF.

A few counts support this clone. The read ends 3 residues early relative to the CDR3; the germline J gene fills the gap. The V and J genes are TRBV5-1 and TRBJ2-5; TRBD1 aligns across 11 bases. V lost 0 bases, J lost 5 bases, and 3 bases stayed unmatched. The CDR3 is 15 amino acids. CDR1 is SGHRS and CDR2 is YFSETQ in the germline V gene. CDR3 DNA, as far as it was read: TGCGCCAGCAGCTTGGGGACAGGGGGCTGGGAGACC. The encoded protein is CASSLGTGGWET. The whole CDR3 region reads CASSLGTGGWETQYF.

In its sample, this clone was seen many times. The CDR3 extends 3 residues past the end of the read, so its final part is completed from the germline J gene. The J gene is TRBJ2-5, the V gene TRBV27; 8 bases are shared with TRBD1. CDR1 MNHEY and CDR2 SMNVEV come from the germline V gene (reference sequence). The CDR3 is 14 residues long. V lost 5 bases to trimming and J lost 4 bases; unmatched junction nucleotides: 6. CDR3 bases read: TGTGCCAGCAGTCAGGGGGCCAACGGAGAGACC. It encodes CASSQGANGET. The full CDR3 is CASSQGANGETQYF.

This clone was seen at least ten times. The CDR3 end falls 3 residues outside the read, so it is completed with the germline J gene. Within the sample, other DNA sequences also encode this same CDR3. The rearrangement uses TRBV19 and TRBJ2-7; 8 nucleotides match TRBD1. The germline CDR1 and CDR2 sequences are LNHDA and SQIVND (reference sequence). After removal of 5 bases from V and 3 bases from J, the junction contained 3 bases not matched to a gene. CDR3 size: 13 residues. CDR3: CASSAGQDYEQYF. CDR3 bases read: TGTGCCAGTAGTGCGGGACAGGACTACGAG.

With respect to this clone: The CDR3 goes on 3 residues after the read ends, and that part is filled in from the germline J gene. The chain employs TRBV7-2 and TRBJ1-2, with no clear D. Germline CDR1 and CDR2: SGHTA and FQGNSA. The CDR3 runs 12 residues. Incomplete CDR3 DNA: TGTGCCAGCAGCTTTGTTGCAGATACC. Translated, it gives CASSFVADT. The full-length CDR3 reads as CASSFVADTYTF.

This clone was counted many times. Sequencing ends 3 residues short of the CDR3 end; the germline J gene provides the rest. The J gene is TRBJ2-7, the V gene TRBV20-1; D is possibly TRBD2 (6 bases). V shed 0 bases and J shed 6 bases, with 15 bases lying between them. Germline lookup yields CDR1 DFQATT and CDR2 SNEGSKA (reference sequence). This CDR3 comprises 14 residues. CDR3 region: CSARDRDFTSEQYF. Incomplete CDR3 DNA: TGCAGTGCTAGAGACCGGGACTTCACCTCCGAG.

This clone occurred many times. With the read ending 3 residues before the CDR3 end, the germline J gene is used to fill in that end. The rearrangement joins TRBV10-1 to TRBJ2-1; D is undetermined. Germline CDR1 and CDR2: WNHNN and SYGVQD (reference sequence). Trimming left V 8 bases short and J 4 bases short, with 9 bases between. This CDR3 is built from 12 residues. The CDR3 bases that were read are TGCGCCAGCGAATCGGGTTACAATGAG. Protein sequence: CASESGYNE. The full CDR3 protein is CASESGYNEQFF.

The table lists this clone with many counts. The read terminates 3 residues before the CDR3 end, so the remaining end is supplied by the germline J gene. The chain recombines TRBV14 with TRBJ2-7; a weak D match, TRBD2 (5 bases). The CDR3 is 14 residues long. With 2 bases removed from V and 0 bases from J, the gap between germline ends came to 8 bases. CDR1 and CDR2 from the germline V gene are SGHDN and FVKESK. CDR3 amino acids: CASSQLADSYEQYF. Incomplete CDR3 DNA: TGTGCCAGCAGCCAACTAGCCGACTCCTACGAG.

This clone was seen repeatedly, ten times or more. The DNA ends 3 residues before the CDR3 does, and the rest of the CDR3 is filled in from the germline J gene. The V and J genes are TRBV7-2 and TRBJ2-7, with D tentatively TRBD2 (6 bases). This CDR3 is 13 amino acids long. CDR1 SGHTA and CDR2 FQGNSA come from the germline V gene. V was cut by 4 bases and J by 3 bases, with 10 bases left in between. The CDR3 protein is CASSSQAGYEQYF. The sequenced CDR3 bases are TGTGCCAGCAGCTCCCAAGCGGGCTACGAG.